This T cell receptor (beta chain) was sequenced for a study of shared clonotypes between healthy human individuals. General study points: Among donors, the sharing of clonotypes was expected to be influenced by sequencing depth. For naive CD4 cells, around 5% of clonotypes were shared across a handful of donors.

J was trimmed by 1 base and V by 3 bases; bases with no gene match: 6. The CDR3 is 15 residues long. Looked up from germline, CDR1 is KGHSH and CDR2 is LQKENI. Points on this clone: Antigen unknown. Distinct nucleotide sequences in the sample also encode this CDR3.

Deep-level assay runs were performed. Original data processing: Filtering was not the same, since immunoSEQ gave junction-only sequences without quality scores. This table comes from immunoSEQ multiplex PCR, and its TCRdb copy is limited to in-frame clones, with some not included. That table furnishes V, J and clone size, whereas the DNA furnished D and trimming. The table records over 2 million clones, about 90% of them present only once. This chain joins TRBV18 and TRBJ2-7; the match to TRBD1 covers 7 bases. Sequenced input: naive CD4+ T cells from PBMCs. Stated subset: CD45RA+ positively selected. This clonotype was sampled from a man younger than 35 in good health. Some clones in this sample may be carry-over from other donors' samples. CDR3 DNA sequence: TGTGCCAGCTCACCCCCCGGGACAGCGTCCTACGAGCAGTACTTC. It is translated as CASSPPGTASYEQYF.